The next 18 T cell receptor beta chains were all read from a single sample in a study of blood T cell repertoires in COVID-19. Data came from immunoSEQ multiplex PCR; TCRdb stores just in-frame clones and leaves some out. The sample lists under 95,000 clones, 79% occurring once. The sequenced material came from peripheral blood. The receptors stem from a man aged 60 to 75 with active or convalescent COVID-19.

The V and J genes are TRBV11-2 and TRBJ2-2, with a tentative D call TRBD1 (5 bases). This CDR3 has 16 residues. The V and J ends lost 3 bases and 0 bases respectively, with 11 bases between them. From germline, CDR1 is SGHAT and CDR2 FQNNGV. CDR3 sequence reads: CASSFTGAANTGELFF. The CDR3 DNA reads TGTGCCAGCAGCTTTACAGGAGCCGCGAACACCGGGGAGCTGTTTTTT.

This clone was seen once. The genes are TRBV5-6 and TRBJ2-3; D call uncertain. Looked up from germline, CDR1 is SGHDT and CDR2 is YYEEEE. The CDR3 consists of 15 residues. V was cut by 2 bases and J by 4 bases, with 14 bases left in between. For the CDR3, the DNA is TGTGCCAGCAGCTTTCGTCCAGTCAACGCAGATACGCAGTATTTT. This encodes CASSFRPVNADTQYF.

The chain combines TRBV5-1 with TRBJ1-6; a weak D match, TRBD1 (6 bases). Germline V CDR1 and CDR2: SGHRS, YFSETQ. V was cut by 4 bases and J by 7 bases, with 15 bases left in between. The CDR3 has 15 residues. This chain's CDR3 is CASSIGQSLNSPLHF. The CDR3 DNA sequence: TGCGCCAGCAGCATCGGACAGTCCTTAAATTCACCCCTCCACTTT.

In its sample, this clone was seen many times. The chain recombines TRBV25-1 with TRBJ1-3; a possible D gene is TRBD1 (5 bases). CDR3 length equals 13 residues. The V end lost 3 bases, the J end lost 4 bases, and 7 bases lay between the germline ends. The germline V gene has CDR1 MGHDK and CDR2 SYGVNS. The CDR3 sequence is CASSEPGGNTIYF. CDR3 coding DNA: TGTGCCAGCAGTGAGCCAGGGGGAAACACCATATATTTT. The full variable domain, with the rest looked up from reference TRBV25-1 and TRBJ1-3, is EADIYQTPRYLVIGTGKKITLECSQTMGHDKMYWYQQDPGMELHLIHYSYGVNSTEKGDLSSESTVSRIRTEHFPLTLESARPSHTSQYLCASSEPGGNTIYFGEGSWLTVV.

For this clone: At one boundary the junction diverges from the germline segment, which might be a read error. The chain couples TRBV5-1 to TRBJ1-1; maybe TRBD1 (5 bases). CDR1 and CDR2 (germline): SGHRS, YFSETQ. The CDR3 runs to 11 residues. CDR3 DNA: TGCGCCAGCAGTGGCGACGGACACGCCGCCTTT. It is translated as CASSGDGHAAF.

The chain joins TRBV6-5 to TRBJ2-7, with 8 bases that match TRBD2. Germline-derived CDR1 and CDR2 are MNHEY and SVGAGI. The CDR3 is made up of 13 amino acids. J gave up 2 bases and V 8 bases, and 5 bases lay outside the gene matches. The CDR3 is CASGAGEAYEQYF. As DNA, the CDR3 is TGTGCCAGCGGAGCGGGGGAAGCCTACGAGCAGTACTTC.

The chain joins TRBV5-6 to TRBJ2-1, with D unresolved. This CDR3 is 15 amino acids long. Trimming cost V 1 base and J 0 bases, with 8 bases left between them. Germline lookup yields CDR1 SGHDT and CDR2 YYEEEE. CDR3 nucleotides: TGTGCCAGCAGCTTGTACTCTTCCTCCTACAATGAGCAGTTCTTC. Its protein product is CASSLYSSSYNEQFF.

The chain links TRBV7-9 to TRBJ2-5; 13 bases match TRBD2. CDR3 length: 15 amino acids. Germline loops: CDR1 SEHNR, CDR2 FQNEAQ (reference sequence). Trimming cost V 5 bases and J 4 bases; bases outside gene matches: 4. CDR3 loop: CASSEGLAGLETQYF. The CDR3 nucleotides are TGTGCCAGCAGCGAGGGACTAGCGGGGTTAGAGACCCAGTACTTC.

V is TRBV10-1 and J is TRBJ1-1, with D unclear. The CDR3 spans 14 residues. V dropped 0 bases and J dropped 4 bases, with 9 bases sitting between them. Germline V gives CDR1 WNHNN, CDR2 SYGVQD (reference sequence). The DNA of the CDR3 is TGCGCCAGCAGTGAGTCGACTTCGGGCACTGAAGCTTTCTTT. Protein product: CASSESTSGTEAFF.

This rearrangement joins TRBV7-9 to TRBJ2-7, with 10 bases aligning to TRBD2. With V trimmed by 4 bases and J by 3 bases, 0 bases remained unmatched. The CDR3 has 13 residues. Germline V gene sequence: CDR1 SEHNR, CDR2 FQNEAQ (reference sequence). For the CDR3, the DNA is TGTGCCAGCAGCTGGACTAGCGGCTACGAGCAGTACTTC. Translated, it gives CASSWTSGYEQYF.

V usage is TRBV7-6 and J usage is TRBJ2-2; tentative D call: TRBD1 (6 bases). The CDR3 runs 14 residues. With 6 bases removed from V and 2 bases from J, the gap between germline ends came to 10 bases. Germline V CDR1 and CDR2: SGHVS, FNYEAQ. The CDR3 reads CASRGASNTGELFF. The CDR3 nucleotides read TGTGCCAGCAGGGGGGCGTCTAACACCGGGGAGCTGTTTTTT.

V and J are TRBV4-2 and TRBJ2-5; perhaps TRBD2 as D (6 bases). Deletions cut 3 bases from V and 1 base from J, with 9 bases between. In germline, CDR1 is LGHNA, CDR2 YNFKEQ. There are 14 residues in the CDR3. As DNA, the CDR3 is TGTGCCAGCAGCCATCTTAGCGGCCAAGAGACCCAGTACTTC. Protein: CASSHLSGQETQYF.

This chain joins TRBV7-9 and TRBJ2-3; the D gene is possibly TRBD1 (6 bases). CDR1 SEHNR and CDR2 FQNEAQ come from the germline V gene (reference sequence). V was pared by 1 base and J by 4 bases, with 9 bases between. The CDR3 spans 14 residues. CDR3 residues: CASSLVQGPDTQYF. CDR3 DNA sequence: TGTGCCAGCAGCTTAGTCCAGGGGCCAGATACGCAGTATTTT.

The chain carries TRBV14 and TRBJ2-6; 12 bases match TRBD1. Germline V gene sequence: CDR1 SGHDN, CDR2 FVKESK. This CDR3 is 18 amino acids long. Trimming at V came to 0 bases and at J to 3 bases, leaving 3 bases not matched to a gene. The CDR3: CASSQDGTGGYGANVLTF. The CDR3 DNA is TGTGCCAGCAGCCAAGACGGGACAGGGGGCTATGGGGCCAACGTCCTGACTTTC.

This chain uses TRBV7-2 with TRBJ1-4; no reliable D call. Trimming took 2 bases from V and 8 from J, leaving 9 bases between them. The CDR3 loop spans 13 amino acids. Germline V gene sequence: CDR1 SGHTA, CDR2 FQGNSA. The CDR3 DNA reads TGTGCCAGCAGCTTAAGTTTCGCGGAAAAACTGTTTTTT. Its protein product is CASSLSFAEKLFF.

The chain couples TRBV2 to TRBJ1-6; D is undetermined. Trimming pared 10 bases from V and 8 bases from J, leaving 9 bases between. Germline lookup yields CDR1 SNHLY and CDR2 FYNNEI. This CDR3 is 11 amino acids long. CDR3 region: CATGRDSPLHF. CDR3 DNA sequence: TGTGCCACGGGGAGGGATTCACCCCTCCACTTT.

This chain uses TRBV4-2 with TRBJ1-1; weak D call: TRBD1 (5 bases). The CDR3 is 12 residues long. Germline CDR1 reads LGHNA; CDR2 reads YNFKEQ. Trimming left V 0 bases short and J 8 bases short, with 7 bases between. In nucleotides, the CDR3 is TGTGCCAGCAGCCAAGAGACAGCCGAAGCTTTCTTT. This sequence encodes CASSQETAEAFF.

The V and J genes are TRBV9 and TRBJ2-2; TRBD2 aligns across 7 bases. The CDR3 loop spans 16 amino acids. The V segment lost 0 bases and the J segment 5 bases; nucleotides outside the gene matches: 7. Germline V gives CDR1 SGDLS, CDR2 YYNGEE. CDR3 sequence reads: CASSVAGGGGTGELFF. CDR3 sequence (DNA): TGTGCCAGCAGCGTAGCTGGCGGGGGAGGGACCGGGGAGCTGTTTTTT.